The 10 T cell receptor beta chains below were found in one sample sequenced in a study. TCRdb re-analysed the 5' RACE reads in MiXCR, keeping a single row per CDR3 protein. There are under 65,000 distinct CDR3 sequences in the sample; 20% occur only once, and about 2.9% lies in the top ten. Tregs were sorted as CD4+CD25+CD127-/low cells. Material for sequencing was tumor-infiltrating Tregs sorted from the breast tumor. These receptors came from a female donor with breast cancer.

This clonotype was found a few times. The chain is built from TRBV12-3 or TRBV12-4 and TRBJ2-1; 9 bases are shared with TRBD2. The CDR3 contains 18 residues. Trimming removed 6 bases from V and 0 bases from J; junction bases left unmatched: 12. CDR3 coding DNA: TGTGCCAGCAGCCTGAGAGGCGGGAGGGCCAGCTCCTACAATGAGCAGTTCTTC. Protein product: CASSLRGGRASSYNEQFF.

This clonotype occurred a few times. The J gene is TRBJ2-3, the V gene TRBV5-1; unclear D gene. The CDR3 has 14 residues. The germline V and J ends were trimmed by 4 bases and 6 bases, with 15 bases remaining between them. Germline CDR1 SGHRS, CDR2 YFSETQ. CDR3 bases: TGCGCCAGCAGCCTCGGTGGGGTAGCCGATACGCAGTATTTT. The encoded protein is CASSLGGVADTQYF.

This clonotype was counted between two and nine times. This rearrangement joins TRBV5-1 to TRBJ2-3, with 10 bases matching TRBD2. Germline CDR1 SGHRS, CDR2 YFSETQ. CDR3 size: 17 residues. The J segment lost 3 bases and the V segment lost 4 bases, leaving 11 bases of the junction unmatched. CDR3 DNA: TGCGCCAGCAGCCCAATGTATAGCGGGAGGAATACAGATACGCAGTATTTT. It yields the protein CASSPMYSGRNTDTQYF.

The chain employs TRBV20-1 and TRBJ1-5, with D possibly being TRBD1 (6 bases). There are 15 residues in the CDR3. V lost 6 bases to trimming and J lost 4 bases, with 19 bases between them. Per the germline V gene, CDR1 is DFQATT and CDR2 is SNEGSKA (reference sequence). CDR3: CSARGTTAQNQPQHF. CDR3 in DNA: TGCAGTGCCAGGGGTACTACAGCCCAGAATCAGCCCCAGCATTTT.

This clonotype was seen ten or more times. The chain couples TRBV7-2 to TRBJ1-6; 12 nucleotides line up with TRBD1. The CDR3 covers 15 residues. Germline V gene lookup returns CDR1 SGHTA and CDR2 FQGNSA. Trimming took 2 bases from V and 9 from J; bases not matched to a gene: 2. The CDR3 DNA sequence: TGTGCCAGCAGCTTAAGGGACAGGGGGCGTTCACCCCTCCACTTT. It codes for CASSLRDRGRSPLHF.

V gene TRBV1 combines with J gene TRBJ2-7; the table gives TRBD1 as D, unverified against the DNA. TRBV1 is classified as a pseudogene. CDR3 length equals 17 residues. CDR3 protein: CTSSHTPPGPFFYEQYF. The CDR3 nucleotides are TGCACCAGCAGCCATACGCCACCGGGACCTTTTTTCTACGAGCAGTACTTC.

This clonotype was recorded once. The rearrangement joins TRBV28 to TRBJ1-5; D not certain. The V end lost 1 base, the J end lost 2 bases, and 18 bases lay between the germline ends. CDR1 and CDR2 (germline): MDHEN, SYDVKM. This CDR3 has 18 amino acids. The CDR3 coding sequence is TGTGCCAGCAGTTTATTCCTTATCTCGGGCGGCCGCAATCAGCCCCAGCATTTT. Translating it yields CASSLFLISGGRNQPQHF. The full variable domain, its missing parts supplied by reference TRBV28 and TRBJ1-5, is DVKVTQSSRYLVKRTGEKVFLECVQDMDHENMFWYRQDPGLGLRLIYFSYDVKMKEKGDIPEGYSVSREKKERFSLILESASTNQTSMYLCASSLFLISGGRNQPQHFGDGTRLSIL.

This clonotype was recorded a few times. This chain joins TRBV5-1 and TRBJ2-7; 7 nucleotides line up with TRBD2. Germline-derived CDR1 and CDR2 are SGHRS and YFSETQ. The CDR3 is made up of 15 amino acids. V trimming: 4 bases; J trimming: 0 bases; junction bases outside the gene matches: 7. The CDR3 DNA reads as TGCGCCAGCAGCGGAACAGCGGGGAGCTCCTACGAGCAGTACTTC. As protein: CASSGTAGSSYEQYF.

This clonotype was detected a few times. The chain uses TRBV24-1 and TRBJ2-2; the D is unclear. Trimming took 4 bases from V and 0 from J, leaving 14 bases between them. The CDR3 is 17 amino acids. The germline gives CDR1 KGHDR, CDR2 SFDVKD. The CDR3 region is CATSDPVRTANTGELFF. The CDR3 DNA reads as TGTGCCACCAGTGACCCAGTGAGGACGGCGAACACCGGGGAGCTGTTTTTT.

This clonotype was seen more than once but under ten times. The CDR3 does not close with the conserved phenylalanine or tryptophan, likely indicating a read error. This chain links TRBV9 with TRBJ2-4; D is uncertain. V lost 0 bases and J 0 bases, leaving 7 bases between the germline ends. Germline values: CDR1 SGDLS, CDR2 YYNGEE. The CDR3 spans 15 residues. The CDR3 DNA sequence: TGTGCCAGCAGCGTAGAGGAGAAAGCCAAAAACATTCAGTACCTC. Protein: CASSVEEKAKNIQYL.